The clone carrying this TCR beta chain has a count of ten or more. The target antigen is unknown. This CDR3 comprises 14 residues. V was pared by 7 bases and J by 0 bases, with 14 bases between. Germline V gene sequence: CDR1 GTSNPN, CDR2 SVGIG (reference sequence). This sample was taken from a study of human T cells and chemical hapten exposure. The wider study: Sensitization applied 2% DPC to around 2 cm by around 2 cm of upper inner arm skin. TCR yields differed between samples (mainly from small differences in pooled library volume).

Whole-study results and caveats: Relative to control repertoires, expanded TCRs gave rise to significantly more large CDR3 similarity clusters.

The library tagged individual cDNA molecules with unique molecular identifiers. TCRdb used MiXCR to reprocess the RACE reads, holding one entry per CDR3 protein. The data contain tens of thousands of distinct CDR3 sequences, around 10% of them singletons. Documented time point: pre-sensitization, week 0. This sample's treatment: therapeutic diphenylcyclopropenone sensitization with weekly scalp DPC. From whole blood left unfractionated, total RNA was extracted. The TCR originated in a middle-aged woman with alopecia areata. Some clones in this sample may be carry-over from other donors' samples. The chain combines TRBV30 with TRBJ2-3; no clear D gene. Here the sequenced sample was whole blood, taken in connection with sensitization to the hapten diphenylcyclopropenone (DPC). CDR3 sequence: CALCKTLSTDTQYF. CDR3 sequence (DNA): TGTGCCTTGTGCAAAACTCTGAGCACAGATACGCAGTATTTT. Full variable domain (remainder filled in from reference TRBV30 and TRBJ2-3): SQTIHQWPATLVQPVGSPLSLECTVEGTSNPNLYWYRQAAGRGLQLLFYSVGIGQISSEVPQNLSASRPQDRQFILSSKKLLLSDSGFYLCALCKTLSTDTQYFGPGTRLTVL.